The 2 T cell receptor beta chains below were found in one sample sequenced in a study of Ad26.COV2.S vaccination and SARS-CoV-2 variants. Treatment: 15 to 20 received Ad26.COV2.S at low or high dose, single or two shots; 5 received placebo; per-sample allocation not given. It was on day 63 after the first vaccine or placebo injection that samples were taken. Data came from immunoSEQ multiplex PCR; TCRdb stores just in-frame clones and leaves some out. In the table there are 300,000 to 400,000 clones, roughly 84% of which are singletons. The source was peripheral blood, collected in a trial of Ad26.COV2.S vaccine versus placebo. These TCRs come from a person between 18 and 60 years old who received the Ad26.COV2.S COVID-19 vaccine or a placebo.

The J gene is TRBJ2-5, the V gene TRBV7-8; D could derive from TRBD1 or TRBD2 (5 bases each). V lost 1 base and J lost 0, with 12 bases in between. The CDR3 contains 16 residues. Germline CDR1 reads SGHVS; CDR2 reads FQNEAQ. Written as DNA, the CDR3 is TGTGCCAGCAGCTTAGAGGGGCTAGCCAACCAAGAGACCCAGTACTTC. It translates to CASSLEGLANQETQYF.

The chain links TRBV18 to TRBJ2-1; the D gene is possibly TRBD2 (6 bases). CDR3 size: 14 residues. Germline CDR1 is KGHSH and CDR2 is LQKENI. V lost 9 bases, J lost 5 bases, and 17 bases lay in between. The CDR3 protein is CASSGTAENNEQFF. For the CDR3, the DNA is TGTGCCAGTTCCGGGACTGCAGAAAACAATGAGCAGTTCTTC.